Presented here are 13 T cell receptor beta chains from one specimen sequenced in a study of CD4 and CD8 cells across lung adenocarcinoma regions. TCRdb processed the PCR reads anew with MiXCR; each CDR3 protein has one entry. The sample includes about 16,000 distinct CDR3 sequences, 55% of them seen just once. The sample comprised CD8+ T cells from the center of a lung tumor. Every receptor here comes from a female donor with lung adenocarcinoma. The CD4 and CD8 labels of this study may be unreliable.

The V and J genes are TRBV4-2 and TRBJ2-3, with 9 nucleotides matching TRBD1. Germline lookup yields CDR1 LGHNA and CDR2 YNFKEQ. The CDR3 is 16 residues long. Germline trimming cut 2 bases from V and 1 base from J; bases unmatched to any gene: 4. The CDR3 sequence: CASSQTGGGGTDTQYF. In DNA, the CDR3 is TGTGCCAGCAGCCAAACAGGGGGCGGTGGCACAGATACGCAGTATTTT.

As to this clonotype: Mismatch with germline at one junction end may stem from a read error. The rearrangement joins TRBV6-1 to TRBJ2-3, with 8 bases matching TRBD1. CDR3 length: 11 residues. Germline-derived CDR1 and CDR2 are MNHNS and SASEGT. CDR3 DNA: TGTGCCAGCAGGGACAGGGTTGAGCAGTACTTT. Protein product: CASRDRVEQYF.

This clonotype was seen once. This chain links TRBV10-3 with TRBJ2-1; 7 bases match TRBD1. The CDR3 loop spans 15 amino acids. V was pared by 8 bases and J by 8 bases, with 15 bases of the junction left unmatched. In germline, CDR1 is ENHRY, CDR2 SYGVKD. DNA for the CDR3: TGTGCCATCGGTCCCGGACAGGAGAAAGGCGATGAGCAGTTCTTC. It codes for CAIGPGQEKGDEQFF.

This clonotype has a count of ten or more. The chain has TRBV7-9 and TRBJ2-5; tentative D call: TRBD2 (6 bases). Trimming stripped 5 bases from V and 0 bases from J, with 19 bases between. The CDR3 has 17 amino acids. CDR1 SEHNR and CDR2 FQNEAQ come from the germline V gene (reference sequence). The CDR3 coding sequence is TGTGCCAGCAGCCCCAGACGGGACTGGGACTACCAAGAGACCCAGTACTTC. Protein sequence: CASSPRRDWDYQETQYF. The whole variable domain, filled in from reference TRBV7-9 and TRBJ2-5, reads DTGVSQNPRHKITKRGQNVTFRCDPISEHNRLYWYRQTLGQGPEFLTYFQNEAQLEKSRLLSDRFSAERPKGSFSTLEIQRTEQGDSAMYLCASSPRRDWDYQETQYFGPGTRLLVL.

This clonotype showed up just once. The rearrangement joins TRBV6-1 to TRBJ2-4, with D perhaps assigned TRBD1 or TRBD2 (5 bases each). This CDR3 is 14 amino acids long. Germline CDR1 MNHNS, CDR2 SASEGT. Trimming removed 11 bases at V and 13 bases at J, with 27 bases between. CDR3 DNA sequence: TGTGCCGGCTCGGGGCTGAGAGTAGGAGATATGCAGTACTTC. It translates to CAGSGLRVGDMQYF.

CDR3 in DNA: TGTGCCAGCAGTGAGAGTGCACCGGGGCTGGGGGGCAGAGATACGCAGTATTTT. Its translation: CASSESAPGLGGRDTQYF. The chain couples TRBV6-4 to TRBJ2-3; D may correspond to TRBD1 or TRBD2 (6 bases each). Trimming took 3 bases from V and 5 from J, leaving 24 bases between them. The CDR3 consists of 18 residues. In germline, CDR1 is MRHNA, CDR2 SNTAGT.

The V gene is TRBV14, the J gene TRBJ2-3; D gene uncertain. The V gene lost 2 bases and the J gene lost 4 bases, with 1 base spanning the gap. The germline gives CDR1 SGHDN, CDR2 FVKESK. The CDR3 is made up of 11 amino acids. This chain's CDR3 is CASSQPDTQYF. CDR3 in DNA: TGTGCCAGCAGCCAACCAGATACGCAGTATTTT. The whole variable domain, remainder taken from reference TRBV14 and TRBJ2-3, is EAGVTQFPSHSVIEKGQTVTLRCDPISGHDNLYWYRRVMGKEIKFLLHFVKESKQDESGMPNNRFLAERTGGTYSTLKVQPAELEDSGVYFCASSQPDTQYFGPGTRLTVL.

A note on this clonotype: Its ends do not fully match the called genes, so a read error is possible. This chain links TRBV10-3 with TRBJ2-4, with D possibly TRBD2 on 6 matching bases. Per the germline V gene, CDR1 is ENHRY and CDR2 is SYGVKD. This CDR3 is 12 amino acids long. CDR3 DNA sequence: TGTGCGGGGCGGGGAGCCACAAACATGCAGTACTTC. Translation gives CAGRGATNMQYF.

J is TRBJ2-1 and V is TRBV6-1; 9 bases fit TRBD1. V dropped 3 bases and J dropped 0; count of bases not matched to a gene: 0. Germline lookup yields CDR1 MNHNS and CDR2 SASEGT. The CDR3 extends over 15 amino acids. The CDR3 sequence is CASSETGGSYNEQFF. CDR3 bases: TGTGCCAGCAGTGAGACAGGGGGCTCCTACAATGAGCAGTTCTTC.

A word on this clonotype: Germline is not matched at one junction end, which may reflect a read error. The chain carries TRBV7-2 and TRBJ2-3, with 9 bases identical to TRBD2. The CDR3 extends over 16 amino acids. Germline CDR1 and CDR2: SGHTA and FQGNSA. The CDR3 DNA sequence: TGTGCCAGCAGCTCCTCGGGCGGGGGGGCCAAAGATACGCAGTATTTC. Its translation is CASSSSGGGAKDTQYF.

This clonotype was found a few times. The V call is TRBV6-5, the J call TRBJ2-5; TRBD1 agrees at 10 bases. V was pared by 0 bases and J by 5 bases, with 9 bases of the junction left unmatched. The V gene's germline CDR1 is MNHEY and CDR2 SVGAGI. The CDR3 has 17 amino acids. CDR3 sequence reads: CASSYSLRQGALETQYF. CDR3 DNA sequence: TGTGCCAGCAGTTACTCACTGCGACAGGGGGCACTGGAGACCCAGTACTTC.

This clonotype was recorded at least ten times. The chain combines TRBV12-3 or TRBV12-4 with TRBJ2-5, with D tentatively TRBD2 (6 bases). Between the trimmed V and J ends, which lost 5 bases and 5 bases, there was a span of 15 bases. The CDR3 consists of 14 residues. The CDR3 protein is CASSRTAGKETQYF. The DNA for the CDR3 is TGTGCCAGCAGTCGTACGGCGGGGAAGGAGACCCAGTACTTC.

In the case of this clonotype: Its ends do not fully match the called genes, so a read error is possible. The rearrangement links TRBV7-2 to TRBJ2-5; the match to TRBD2 covers 7 bases. The germline CDR1 and CDR2 sequences are SGHTA and FQGNSA. This CDR3 comprises 18 residues. CDR3 loop: CASSLRGLGGGGEETQYF. DNA for the CDR3: TGTGCCAGCAGCTTGCGGGGACTGGGGGGGGGGGGAGAGGAGACGCAGTACTTC.